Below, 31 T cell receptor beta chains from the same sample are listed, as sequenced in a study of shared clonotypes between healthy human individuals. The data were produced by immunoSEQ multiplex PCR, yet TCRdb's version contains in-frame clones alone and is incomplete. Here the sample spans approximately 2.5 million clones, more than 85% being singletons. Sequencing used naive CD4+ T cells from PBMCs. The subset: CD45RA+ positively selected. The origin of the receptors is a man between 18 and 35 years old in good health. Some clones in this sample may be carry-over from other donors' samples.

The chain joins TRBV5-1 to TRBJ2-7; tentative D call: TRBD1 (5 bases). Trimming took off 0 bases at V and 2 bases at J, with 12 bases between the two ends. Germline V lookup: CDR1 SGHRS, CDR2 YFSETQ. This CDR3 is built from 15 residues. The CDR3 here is CASSLAAGLTYEQYF. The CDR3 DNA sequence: TGCGCCAGCAGCTTGGCGGCAGGGCTTACCTACGAGCAGTACTTC.

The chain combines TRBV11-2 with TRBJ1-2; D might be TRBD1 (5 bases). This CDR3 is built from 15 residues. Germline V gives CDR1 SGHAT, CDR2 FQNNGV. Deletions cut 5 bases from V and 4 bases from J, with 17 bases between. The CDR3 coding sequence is TGTGCCAGCAGCCTCCCCCTCCTTAGGGGCTATGGCTACACCTTC. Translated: CASSLPLLRGYGYTF.

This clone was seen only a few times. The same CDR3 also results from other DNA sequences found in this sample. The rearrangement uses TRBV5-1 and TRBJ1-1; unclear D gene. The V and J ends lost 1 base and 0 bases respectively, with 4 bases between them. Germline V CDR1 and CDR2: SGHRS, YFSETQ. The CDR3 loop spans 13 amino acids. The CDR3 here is CASSLLLNTEAFF. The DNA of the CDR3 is TGCGCCAGCAGCTTGCTCCTGAACACTGAAGCTTTCTTT.

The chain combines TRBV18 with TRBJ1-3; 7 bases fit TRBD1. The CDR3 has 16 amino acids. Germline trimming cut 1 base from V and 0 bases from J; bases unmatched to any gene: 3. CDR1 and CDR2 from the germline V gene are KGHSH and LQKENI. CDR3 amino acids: CASSPQGAASGNTIYF. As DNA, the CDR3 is TGTGCCAGCTCACCACAGGGGGCTGCCTCTGGAAACACCATATATTTT.

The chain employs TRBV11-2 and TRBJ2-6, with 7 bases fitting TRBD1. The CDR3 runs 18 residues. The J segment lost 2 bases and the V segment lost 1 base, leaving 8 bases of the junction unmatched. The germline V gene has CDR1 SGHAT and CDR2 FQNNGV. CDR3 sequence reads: CASSLGEQGNPGANVLTF. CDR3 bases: TGTGCCAGCAGCTTAGGGGAACAGGGGAACCCTGGGGCCAACGTCCTGACTTTC. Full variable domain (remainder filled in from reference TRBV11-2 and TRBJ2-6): EAGVAQSPRYKIIEKRQSVAFWCNPISGHATLYWYQQILGQGPKLLIQFQNNGVVDDSQLPKDRFSAERLKGVDSTLKIQPAKLEDSAVYLCASSLGEQGNPGANVLTFGAGSRLTVL.

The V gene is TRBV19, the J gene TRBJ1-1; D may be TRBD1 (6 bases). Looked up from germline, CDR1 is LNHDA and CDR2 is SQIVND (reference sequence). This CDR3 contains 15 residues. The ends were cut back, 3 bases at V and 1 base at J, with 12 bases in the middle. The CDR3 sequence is CASSMSGGANTEAFF. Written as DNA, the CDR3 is TGTGCCAGTAGTATGTCGGGGGGCGCGAACACTGAAGCTTTCTTT.

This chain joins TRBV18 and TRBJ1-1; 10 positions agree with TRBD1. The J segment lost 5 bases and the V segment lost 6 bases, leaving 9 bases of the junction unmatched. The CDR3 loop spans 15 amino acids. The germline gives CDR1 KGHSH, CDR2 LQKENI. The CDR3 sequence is CASSNERDRGTEAFF. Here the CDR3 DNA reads TGTGCCAGCTCCAACGAGAGGGACAGGGGAACTGAAGCTTTCTTT.

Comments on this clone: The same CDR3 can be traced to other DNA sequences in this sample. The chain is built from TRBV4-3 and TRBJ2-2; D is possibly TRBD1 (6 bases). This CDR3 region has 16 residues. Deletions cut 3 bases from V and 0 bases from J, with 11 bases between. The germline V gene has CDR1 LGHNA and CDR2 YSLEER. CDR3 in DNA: TGCGCCAGCAGCCAGGAGACAGGCGCGAACACCGGGGAGCTGTTTTTT. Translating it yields CASSQETGANTGELFF.

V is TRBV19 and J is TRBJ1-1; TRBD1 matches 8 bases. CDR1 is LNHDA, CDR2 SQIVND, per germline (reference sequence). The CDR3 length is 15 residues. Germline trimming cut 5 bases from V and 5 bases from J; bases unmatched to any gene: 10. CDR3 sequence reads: CASSALQGGRTEAFF. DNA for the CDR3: TGTGCCAGTAGTGCCCTACAGGGGGGGAGAACTGAAGCTTTCTTT.

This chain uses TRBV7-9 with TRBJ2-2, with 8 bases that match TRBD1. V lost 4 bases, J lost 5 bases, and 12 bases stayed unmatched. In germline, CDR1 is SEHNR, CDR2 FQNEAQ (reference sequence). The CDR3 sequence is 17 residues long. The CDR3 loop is CASSYLGQGERTGELFF. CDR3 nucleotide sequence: TGTGCCAGCAGCTATCTAGGACAGGGAGAGAGGACCGGGGAGCTGTTTTTT.

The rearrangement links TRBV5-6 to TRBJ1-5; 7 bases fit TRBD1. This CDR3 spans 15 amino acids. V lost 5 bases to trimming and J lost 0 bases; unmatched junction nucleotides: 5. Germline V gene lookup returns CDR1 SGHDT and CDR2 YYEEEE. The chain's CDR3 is CASSDRVYSNQPQHF. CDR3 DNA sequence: TGTGCCAGCAGTGACAGGGTTTATAGCAATCAGCCCCAGCATTTT.

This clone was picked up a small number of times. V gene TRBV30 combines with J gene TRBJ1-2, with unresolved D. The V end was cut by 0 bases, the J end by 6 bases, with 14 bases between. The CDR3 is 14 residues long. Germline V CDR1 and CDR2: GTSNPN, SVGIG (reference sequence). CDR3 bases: TGTGCCTGGAGTGTAAGAGCCAGACCCCATGGCTACACCTTC. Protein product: CAWSVRARPHGYTF.

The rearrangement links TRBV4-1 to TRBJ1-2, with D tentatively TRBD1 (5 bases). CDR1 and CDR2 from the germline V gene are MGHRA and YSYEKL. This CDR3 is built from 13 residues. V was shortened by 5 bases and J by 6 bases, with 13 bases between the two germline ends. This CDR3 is CASSYTGLNGYTF. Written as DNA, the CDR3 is TGCGCCAGCAGCTATACAGGTCTGAATGGCTACACCTTC.

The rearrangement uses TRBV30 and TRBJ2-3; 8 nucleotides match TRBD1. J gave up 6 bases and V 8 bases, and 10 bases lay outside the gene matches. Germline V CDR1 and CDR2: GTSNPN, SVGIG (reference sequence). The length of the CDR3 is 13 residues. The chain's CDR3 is CAAGQGAWDTQYF. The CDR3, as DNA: TGTGCCGCCGGGCAGGGGGCGTGGGATACGCAGTATTTT.

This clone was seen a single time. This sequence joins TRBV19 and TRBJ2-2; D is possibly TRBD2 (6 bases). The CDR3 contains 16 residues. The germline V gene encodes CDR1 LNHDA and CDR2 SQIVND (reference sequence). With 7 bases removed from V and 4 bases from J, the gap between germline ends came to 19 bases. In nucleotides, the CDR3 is TGTGCCAGTAAGGAGGGTCGGGGAAAGAGCACCGGGGAGCTGTTTTTT. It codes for CASKEGRGKSTGELFF.

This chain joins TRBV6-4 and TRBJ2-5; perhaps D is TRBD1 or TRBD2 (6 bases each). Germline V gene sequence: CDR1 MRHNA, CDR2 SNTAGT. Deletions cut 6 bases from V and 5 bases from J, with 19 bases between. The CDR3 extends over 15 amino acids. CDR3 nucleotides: TGTGCCAGCAGGGGGGGCAGCCGCAGGTGGGAGACCCAGTACTTC. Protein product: CASRGGSRRWETQYF.

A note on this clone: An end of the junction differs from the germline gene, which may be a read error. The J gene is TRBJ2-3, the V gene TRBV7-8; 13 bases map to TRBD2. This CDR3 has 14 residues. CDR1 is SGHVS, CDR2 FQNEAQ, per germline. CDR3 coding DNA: TGTGCCAGCAGCTTACAACTAGCGGGAGGGCTAATGGATTTT. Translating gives CASSLQLAGGLMDF.

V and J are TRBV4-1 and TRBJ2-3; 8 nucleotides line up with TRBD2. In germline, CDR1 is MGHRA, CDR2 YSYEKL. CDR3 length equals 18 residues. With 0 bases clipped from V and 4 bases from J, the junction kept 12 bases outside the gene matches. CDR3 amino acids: CASSQDDSRTSRPDTQYF. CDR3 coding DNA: TGCGCCAGCAGCCAAGATGACAGCCGGACTAGCCGGCCAGATACGCAGTATTTT.

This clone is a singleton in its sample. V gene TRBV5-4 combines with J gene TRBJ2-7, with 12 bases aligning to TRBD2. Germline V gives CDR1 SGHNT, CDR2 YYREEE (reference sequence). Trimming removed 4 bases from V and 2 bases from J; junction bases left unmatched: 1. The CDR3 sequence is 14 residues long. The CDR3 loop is CASSASGRAYEQYF. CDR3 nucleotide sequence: TGTGCCAGCAGCGCTAGCGGGAGGGCCTACGAGCAGTACTTC.

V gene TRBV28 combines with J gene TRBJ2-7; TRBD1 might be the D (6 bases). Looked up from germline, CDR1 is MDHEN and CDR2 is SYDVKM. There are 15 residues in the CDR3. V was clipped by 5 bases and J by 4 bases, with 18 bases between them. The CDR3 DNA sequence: TGTGCCAGCAGTATGGACAGAGCTCACTTTTACGAGCAGTACTTC. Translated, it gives CASSMDRAHFYEQYF.

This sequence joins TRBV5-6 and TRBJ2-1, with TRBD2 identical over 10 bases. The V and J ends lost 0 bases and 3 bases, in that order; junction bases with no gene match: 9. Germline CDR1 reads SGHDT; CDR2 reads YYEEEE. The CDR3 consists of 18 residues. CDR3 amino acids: CASSLGAAGLARYNEQFF. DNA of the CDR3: TGTGCCAGCAGCTTGGGTGCTGCGGGACTAGCGCGCTACAATGAGCAGTTCTTC.

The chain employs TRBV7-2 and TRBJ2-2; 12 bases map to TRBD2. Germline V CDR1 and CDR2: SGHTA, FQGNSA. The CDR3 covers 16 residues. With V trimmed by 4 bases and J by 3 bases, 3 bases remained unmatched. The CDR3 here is CASSSGLAGYTGELFF. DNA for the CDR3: TGTGCCAGCAGCTCCGGACTAGCGGGATACACCGGGGAGCTGTTTTTT. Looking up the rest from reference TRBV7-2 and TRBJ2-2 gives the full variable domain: GAGVSQSPSNKVTEKGKDVELRCDPISGHTALYWYRQSLGQGLEFLIYFQGNSAPDKSGLPSDRFSAERTGGSVSTLTIQRTQQEDSAVYLCASSSGLAGYTGELFFGEGSRLTVL.

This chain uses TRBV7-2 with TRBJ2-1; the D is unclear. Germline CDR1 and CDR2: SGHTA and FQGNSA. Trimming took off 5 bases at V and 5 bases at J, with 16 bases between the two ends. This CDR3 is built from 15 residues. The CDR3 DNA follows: TGTGCCAGCAGCGTAGATCACGGACCGCACAATGAGCAGTTCTTC. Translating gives CASSVDHGPHNEQFF.

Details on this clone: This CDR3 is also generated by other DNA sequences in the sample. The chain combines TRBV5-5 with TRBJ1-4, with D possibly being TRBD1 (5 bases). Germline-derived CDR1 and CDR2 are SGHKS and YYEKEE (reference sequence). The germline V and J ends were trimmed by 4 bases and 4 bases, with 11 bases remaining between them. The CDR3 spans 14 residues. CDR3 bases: TGTGCCAGCAGCCGTGGGCAGGGTAATGAAAAACTGTTTTTT. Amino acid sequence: CASSRGQGNEKLFF. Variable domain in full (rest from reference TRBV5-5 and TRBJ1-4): DAGVTQSPTHLIKTRGQQVTLRCSPISGHKSVSWYQQVLGQGPQFIFQYYEKEERGRGNFPDRFSARQFPNYSSELNVNALLLGDSALYLCASSRGQGNEKLFFGSGTQLSVL.

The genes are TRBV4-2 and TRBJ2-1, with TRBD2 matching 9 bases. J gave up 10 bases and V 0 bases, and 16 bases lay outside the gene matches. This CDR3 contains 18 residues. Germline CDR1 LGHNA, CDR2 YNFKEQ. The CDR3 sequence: CASSQDPSGTSLVGEQFF. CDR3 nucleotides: TGTGCCAGCAGCCAAGATCCATCCGGGACTAGCCTCGTCGGGGAGCAGTTCTTC.

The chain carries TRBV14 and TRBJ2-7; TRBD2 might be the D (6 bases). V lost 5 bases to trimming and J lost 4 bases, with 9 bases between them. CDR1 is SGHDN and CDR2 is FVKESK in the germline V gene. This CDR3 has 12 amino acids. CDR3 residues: CASSNLAYEQYF. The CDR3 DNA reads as TGTGCCAGCAGCAACCTAGCGTACGAGCAGTACTTC.

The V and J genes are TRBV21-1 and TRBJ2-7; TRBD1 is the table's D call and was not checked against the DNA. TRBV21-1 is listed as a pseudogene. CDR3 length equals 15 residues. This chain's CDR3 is CASSEFRTGGYEQYF. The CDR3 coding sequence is TGTGCCAGCAGCGAATTTAGGACAGGCGGCTACGAGCAGTACTTC.

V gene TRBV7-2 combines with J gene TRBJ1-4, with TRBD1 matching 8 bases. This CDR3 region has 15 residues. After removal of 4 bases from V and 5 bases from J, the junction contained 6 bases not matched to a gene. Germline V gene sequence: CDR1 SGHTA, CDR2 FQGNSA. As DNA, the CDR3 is TGTGCCAGCAGCTCACGGACAGGGAGGAATGAAAAACTGTTTTTT. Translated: CASSSRTGRNEKLFF. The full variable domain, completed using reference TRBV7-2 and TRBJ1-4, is GAGVSQSPSNKVTEKGKDVELRCDPISGHTALYWYRQSLGQGLEFLIYFQGNSAPDKSGLPSDRFSAERTGGSVSTLTIQRTQQEDSAVYLCASSSRTGRNEKLFFGSGTQLSVL.

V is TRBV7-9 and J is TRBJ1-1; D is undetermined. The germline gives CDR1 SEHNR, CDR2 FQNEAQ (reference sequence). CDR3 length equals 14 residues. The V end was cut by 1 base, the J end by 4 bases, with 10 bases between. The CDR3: CASSLGWGFTEAFF. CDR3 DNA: TGTGCCAGCAGCTTAGGATGGGGTTTCACTGAAGCTTTCTTT. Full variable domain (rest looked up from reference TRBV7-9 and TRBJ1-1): DTGVSQNPRHKITKRGQNVTFRCDPISEHNRLYWYRQTLGQGPEFLTYFQNEAQLEKSRLLSDRFSAERPKGSFSTLEIQRTEQGDSAMYLCASSLGWGFTEAFFGQGTRLTVV.

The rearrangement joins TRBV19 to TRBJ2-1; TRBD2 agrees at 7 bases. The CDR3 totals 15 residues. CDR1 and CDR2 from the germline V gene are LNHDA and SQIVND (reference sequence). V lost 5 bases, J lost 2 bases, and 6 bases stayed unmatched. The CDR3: CASSWSGETYNEQFF. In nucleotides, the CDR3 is TGTGCCAGTAGTTGGAGCGGGGAAACCTACAATGAGCAGTTCTTC.

CDR3 amino acids: CASSPPVGGGRLLNEQFF. The CDR3, as DNA: TGTGCCAGCAGCCCCCCGGTTGGCGGCGGGAGGCTTTTGAATGAGCAGTTCTTC. The chain couples TRBV7-9 to TRBJ2-1, with 8 bases that match TRBD2. V trimming: 5 bases; J trimming: 7 bases; junction bases outside the gene matches: 19. Germline loops: CDR1 SEHNR, CDR2 FQNEAQ (reference sequence). CDR3 size: 18 residues.